Listed here are 20 T cell receptor beta chains from one sample, sequenced in a study of CD8 T cells in ankylosing spondylitis. MiXCR, applied by TCRdb to the 5' RACE reads, yields one record per CDR3 protein. The sample carries roughly 230,000 distinct CDR3 sequences, about 11% recorded once. The sequencing sample was made of blood, either unsorted or a sorted T cell fraction (not recorded which). The receptors originated from a male donor with ankylosing spondylitis or in good health (not recorded which).

This clonotype was counted many times. This chain links TRBV11-2 with TRBJ2-3; 7 bases are shared with TRBD2. The CDR3 is 15 residues long. V was clipped by 2 bases and J by 6 bases; unmatched bases: 8. Germline loops: CDR1 SGHAT, CDR2 FQNNGV. As DNA, the CDR3 is TGTGCCAGCAGCTTAATTACGGGAGGTGCCGATACGCAGTATTTT. Translating it yields CASSLITGGADTQYF.

This clonotype appeared a few times. This rearrangement joins TRBV25-1 to TRBJ2-5; no clear D. The V and J ends lost 0 bases and 5 bases respectively, with 10 bases between them. This CDR3 contains 14 residues. Germline CDR1 is MGHDK and CDR2 is SYGVNS. CDR3 DNA: TGTGCCAGCAGTGAATATCGGGTCCGGGAGACCCAGTACTTC. Its protein is CASSEYRVRETQYF.

V usage is TRBV29-1 and J usage is TRBJ1-5; tentative D call: TRBD1 (6 bases). V was clipped by 1 base and J by 7 bases, with 20 bases between them. The CDR3 sequence is 16 residues long. CDR1 is SQVTM and CDR2 is ANQGSEA in the germline V gene. The CDR3 spells CSVEGGGPVRRQPQHF. The CDR3 region has the DNA TGCAGCGTTGAAGGGGGGGGGCCGGTAAGAAGGCAGCCCCAGCATTTT.

There are a few counts of this clonotype. The rearrangement links TRBV7-9 to TRBJ2-5; D uncertain. Trimming cost V 0 bases and J 5 bases, with 7 bases left between them. The CDR3 is 13 amino acids. Germline CDR1 and CDR2: SEHNR and FQNEAQ (reference sequence). The CDR3 DNA is TGTGCCAGCAGCTTAGCGGAATGGGAGACCCAGTACTTC. It is translated as CASSLAEWETQYF.

This clonotype was seen at least ten times. This chain connects TRBV28 to TRBJ2-1; D may be TRBD2 (6 bases). Germline CDR1 reads MDHEN; CDR2 reads SYDVKM. V dropped 8 bases and J dropped 8 bases, with 19 bases sitting between them. There are 14 residues in the CDR3. The CDR3 bases are TGTGCCAGCTGCCGGGACTGGCCCCCCTATGAGCAGTTCTTC. This encodes CASCRDWPPYEQFF.

This clonotype was seen a handful of times. The rearrangement uses TRBV5-1 and TRBJ2-1; perhaps TRBD2 as D (6 bases). The V gene's germline CDR1 is SGHRS and CDR2 YFSETQ. Trimming removed 4 bases at V and 3 bases at J, with 8 bases between. The CDR3 spans 13 residues. Here the CDR3 DNA reads TGCGCCAGCAGCAGTAGCGGCTACAATGAGCAGTTCTTC. Encoded protein: CASSSSGYNEQFF.

This clonotype was seen only a few times. This chain joins TRBV25-1 and TRBJ1-4, with TRBD1 identical over 7 bases. V dropped 0 bases and J dropped 5; count of bases not matched to a gene: 6. Germline CDR1 reads MGHDK; CDR2 reads SYGVNS. The CDR3 runs to 16 residues. CDR3 amino acids: CASSEYATGQNEKLFF. CDR3 sequence (DNA): TGTGCCAGCAGTGAATATGCGACAGGGCAGAATGAAAAACTGTTTTTT. Full variable domain (outside the CDR3, taken from reference TRBV25-1 and TRBJ1-4): EADIYQTPRYLVIGTGKKITLECSQTMGHDKMYWYQQDPGMELHLIHYSYGVNSTEKGDLSSESTVSRIRTEHFPLTLESARPSHTSQYLCASSEYATGQNEKLFFGSGTQLSVL.

This clonotype appeared a single time. A read error may explain this, as a much larger clone is one base away. The chain uses TRBV30 and TRBJ1-1; D gene uncertain. CDR3 size: 13 residues. Per germline, CDR1 GTSNPN and CDR2 SVGIG (reference sequence). The CDR3, as DNA: TGTGCCGGGAAGAGGGTCTCGAACACTGCAGCTTTCTTT. Encoded protein: CAGKRVSNTAAFF. The whole variable domain, filled in from reference TRBV30 and TRBJ1-1, reads SQTIHQWPATLVQPVGSPLSLECTVEGTSNPNLYWYRQAAGRGLQLLFYSVGIGQISSEVPQNLSASRPQDRQFILSSKKLLLSDSGFYLCAGKRVSNTAAFFGQGTRLTVV.

This clonotype was seen ten or more times. This chain uses TRBV10-3 with TRBJ1-1, with D possibly matching TRBD1 (5 bases). V was clipped by 0 bases and J by 0 bases, with 8 bases between them. Germline V CDR1 and CDR2: ENHRY, SYGVKD. This CDR3 spans 15 amino acids. CDR3 DNA: TGTGCCATCAGTGAGTCGAGACAGATGAACACTGAAGCTTTCTTT. Amino acids: CAISESRQMNTEAFF.

This clonotype was detected only a few times. The chain has TRBV4-2 and TRBJ2-1; 8 nucleotides agree with TRBD2. Germline V lookup: CDR1 LGHNA, CDR2 YNFKEQ. The CDR3 is 16 residues long. The V segment lost 0 bases and the J segment 7 bases; nucleotides outside the gene matches: 8. As DNA, the CDR3 is TGTGCCAGCAGCCAAGAAGTATACGGGGGGGTAAATGAGCAGTTCTTC. It yields the protein CASSQEVYGGVNEQFF.

At least ten counts were recorded for this clonotype. The chain carries TRBV20-1 and TRBJ1-1, with 9 bases aligning to TRBD1. Germline loops: CDR1 DFQATT, CDR2 SNEGSKA (reference sequence). The CDR3 loop spans 13 amino acids. V trimming: 6 bases; J trimming: 1 base; junction bases outside the gene matches: 3. CDR3 DNA: TGCAGTGCGACGGGACAGGGGAACACTGAAGCTTTCTTT. Its protein is CSATGQGNTEAFF.

The V call is TRBV5-1, the J call TRBJ2-7, with a weak D call TRBD1 (5 bases). CDR3 size: 14 residues. V was trimmed by 0 bases and J by 9 bases, leaving 16 bases between them. Germline V gives CDR1 SGHRS, CDR2 YFSETQ. The CDR3 here is CASSLGTKGDGQYF. The CDR3 DNA reads TGCGCCAGCAGCTTGGGGACAAAGGGTGACGGGCAGTACTTC.

V is TRBV5-1 and J is TRBJ1-1, with TRBD1 identical over 7 bases. Germline values: CDR1 SGHRS, CDR2 YFSETQ. The CDR3 is made up of 15 amino acids. The V segment lost 4 bases and the J segment 1 base; nucleotides outside the gene matches: 7. CDR3 in amino acids: CASSNRQGPNTEAFF. CDR3 DNA: TGCGCCAGCAGCAACCGACAGGGACCGAACACTGAAGCTTTCTTT. Full variable domain (rest looked up from reference TRBV5-1 and TRBJ1-1): KAGVTQTPRYLIKTRGQQVTLSCSPISGHRSVSWYQQTPGQGLQFLFEYFSETQRNKGNFPGRFSGRQFSNSRSEMNVSTLELGDSALYLCASSNRQGPNTEAFFGQGTRLTVV.

This clonotype was seen repeatedly, ten times or more. This chain joins TRBV20-1 and TRBJ2-1; TRBD2 agrees at 14 bases. The CDR3 is made up of 18 amino acids. The V gene's germline CDR1 is DFQATT and CDR2 SNEGSKA (reference sequence). Trimming took 6 bases from V and 0 from J; bases not matched to a gene: 10. The CDR3 protein is CSAGGLAGASSSYNEQFF. The CDR3 nucleotides are TGCAGTGCCGGGGGACTAGCGGGGGCCTCCAGCTCCTACAATGAGCAGTTCTTC.

The chain employs TRBV11-2 and TRBJ1-2; no firm D call. The CDR3 loop spans 13 amino acids. CDR1 is SGHAT and CDR2 is FQNNGV in the germline V gene. Trimming left V 5 bases short and J 8 bases short, with 15 bases between. The DNA for the CDR3 is TGTGCCAGCAGCCCGCGGGAGGGCCGAGGCTACACCTTC. It translates to CASSPREGRGYTF. The variable domain in full, completed from reference TRBV11-2 and TRBJ1-2, reads EAGVAQSPRYKIIEKRQSVAFWCNPISGHATLYWYQQILGQGPKLLIQFQNNGVVDDSQLPKDRFSAERLKGVDSTLKIQPAKLEDSAVYLCASSPREGRGYTFGSGTRLTVV.

This rearrangement joins TRBV3-1 to TRBJ1-6; a possible D gene is TRBD1 (5 bases). Germline V gives CDR1 LGHDT, CDR2 YNNKEL (reference sequence). V lost 1 base to trimming and J lost 5 bases, with 9 bases between them. The CDR3 is made up of 15 amino acids. CDR3 sequence: CASSQVGTDNSPLHF. The CDR3 region has the DNA TGTGCCAGCAGCCAAGTGGGGACGGATAATTCACCCCTCCACTTT.

This clonotype has only a few counts. This sequence joins TRBV12-3 or TRBV12-4 and TRBJ1-1; TRBD1 is a possible D gene (5 bases). The CDR3 has 15 amino acids. The ends were cut back, 6 bases at V and 8 bases at J, with 22 bases in the middle. The CDR3 here is CASSPAGTGRQEAFF. The CDR3 DNA sequence: TGTGCCAGCAGCCCCGCCGGAACAGGCCGTCAGGAAGCTTTCTTT.

The gene calls are TRBV27 and TRBJ2-7; D remains ambiguous. V lost 2 bases and J lost 0, with 11 bases in between. The CDR3 runs 15 residues. Germline loops: CDR1 MNHEY, CDR2 SMNVEV (reference sequence). The CDR3 sequence: CASSLQPTSSYEQYF. The DNA of the CDR3 is TGTGCCAGCAGTTTACAACCGACGAGCTCCTACGAGCAGTACTTC.

This clonotype was observed at least ten times. This chain links TRBV6-1 with TRBJ2-1; 11 bases match TRBD2. V was pared by 5 bases and J by 7 bases, with 16 bases of the junction left unmatched. Germline-derived CDR1 and CDR2 are MNHNS and SASEGT. The CDR3 has 18 amino acids. The CDR3 loop is CASSPPRGSGRARNEQFF. DNA of the CDR3: TGTGCCAGCAGTCCACCCCGGGGTAGCGGGAGGGCCAGGAATGAGCAGTTCTTC.

The V and J genes are TRBV10-3 and TRBJ1-4; D is unresolved. Germline V gene data show CDR1 as ENHRY and CDR2 as SYGVKD. The CDR3 has 15 amino acids. The V end was cut by 0 bases, the J end by 3 bases, with 8 bases between. The CDR3 DNA follows: TGTGCCATCAGTGAGTCCGCCGCACCTAATGAAAAACTGTTTTTT. It is translated as CAISESAAPNEKLFF.